The rows below give T cell receptor beta chains drawn from one sample of a study of T cell responses to AZD1222 COVID-19 vaccine. The method was immunoSEQ multiplex PCR; TCRdb's version includes in-frame clones alone and lacks a portion of them. The repertoire holds around 100,000 clones, with around 90% as singletons. The sequencing here drew on peripheral blood, taken on day 0 of AZD1222 vaccination. Receptors were obtained from an adult in good health. Each CDR3 is given with its conserved first and last residue. A D gene is named only where the DNA matches it firmly. Clone size is shown for a subset of rows, as once, few, many or a class of expanded clone.

clone size | J gene | V gene | D gene | CDR3 protein | CDR3 DNA
NA | TRBJ1-5 | TRBV11-2 | NA | CASSVRHPGSNQPQHF | TGTGCCAGCAGCGTCCGACACCCAGGGTCCAATCAGCCCCAGCATTTT
once | TRBJ1-1 | TRBV24-1 | NA | CAISKTEAFF | TGTGCCATTAGTAAGACTGAAGCTTTCTTT
NA | TRBJ2-1 | TRBV2 | NA | CASSDANEQFF | TGTGCCAGCAGTGATGCCAATGAGCAGTTCTTC
NA | TRBJ2-7 | TRBV5-4 | TRBD2 | CASSLPGTSLYEQYF | TGTGCCAGCAGCTTGCCAGGGACTAGTCTATACGAGCAGTACTTC
NA | TRBJ2-7 | TRBV27 | NA | CASSLRGSKGYEQYF | TGTGCCAGCAGTTTAAGGGGGTCTAAAGGCTACGAGCAGTACTTC
NA | TRBJ2-2 | TRBV5-4 | TRBD2 | CASSSPNGRADTGELFF | TGTGCCAGCAGCTCCCCCAACGGGAGGGCCGACACCGGGGAGCTGTTTTTT
once | TRBJ1-4 | TRBV28 | NA | CASSFGGSNEKLFF | TGTGCCAGCAGTTTCGGGGGTTCTAATGAAAAACTGTTTTTT
NA | TRBJ2-7 | TRBV6-5 | NA | CASSSRRGPTYEQYF | TGTGCCAGCAGTTCCCGACGGGGACCGACCTACGAGCAGTACTTC
NA | TRBJ1-1 | TRBV21-1 | NA | CATIGGLGTEAFF | TGTGCCACCATCGGGGGTTTGGGCACTGAAGCTTTCTTT
NA | TRBJ2-7 | TRBV30 | TRBD1 | CAWSIGQGAWSEQYF | TGTGCCTGGAGTATCGGACAGGGGGCATGGTCCGAGCAGTACTTC
NA | TRBJ2-7 | TRBV30 | TRBD1 | CAWTLGQGILDEQYF | TGTGCCTGGACCCTAGGACAGGGAATATTGGACGAGCAGTACTTC
NA | TRBJ2-7 | TRBV9 | TRBD2 | CASSVGGGREGLSEQYF | TGTGCCAGCAGCGTAGGAGGGGGGCGGGAGGGCCTGAGCGAGCAGTACTTC
NA | TRBJ1-1 | TRBV16 | NA | CASSQSTSGRGNTEAFF | TGTGCCAGCAGCCAATCGACTAGTGGCAGGGGGAACACTGAAGCTTTCTTT
NA | TRBJ2-3 | TRBV5-4 | TRBD2 | CASSFSGNTDTQYF | TGTGCCAGCAGCTTTAGCGGGAACACAGATACGCAGTATTTT
NA | TRBJ2-1 | TRBV9 | NA | CASSAIVGTGVEQFF | TGTGCCAGCAGCGCCATAGTTGGTACCGGTGTTGAGCAGTTCTTC
NA | TRBJ2-2 | TRBV3-1/TRBV3-2 | TRBD2 | CASSRTSGTGELFF | TGTGCCAGCAGCAGGACTAGCGGCACCGGGGAGCTGTTTTTT
NA | TRBJ2-7 | TRBV7-8 | TRBD1 | CASSLGQGAYEQYF | TGTGCCAGCAGCTTAGGCCAGGGGGCATACGAGCAGTACTTC
few | TRBJ2-3 | TRBV6-2/TRBV6-3 | NA | CASSLQRTDTQYF | TGTGCCAGCAGCCTACAGCGCACAGATACGCAGTATTTT
NA | TRBJ1-4 | TRBV5-4 | NA | CASSSDRQVINEKLFF | TGTGCCAGCAGCTCGGACCGACAAGTAATAAATGAAAAACTGTTTTTT
NA | TRBJ1-5 | TRBV19 | NA | CASSDRRGDQPQHF | TGTGCCAGTAGTGACAGGCGAGGTGACCAGCCCCAGCATTTT
NA | TRBJ2-3 | TRBV12-3/TRBV12-4 | NA | CASSPLGDTQYF | TGTGCCAGCAGTCCATTAGGGGATACGCAGTATTTT
NA | TRBJ2-2 | TRBV11-3 | NA | CASSFTAPGELFF | TGTGCCAGCAGCTTCACGGCACCCGGGGAGCTGTTTTTT
NA | TRBJ2-2 | TRBV29-1 | NA | CSVGIQQGIGELFF | TGCAGCGTTGGAATCCAGCAGGGGATCGGGGAGCTGTTTTTT
NA | TRBJ2-5 | TRBV10-2 | TRBD2 | CASSEIAGGKETQYF | TGCGCCAGCAGTGAGATAGCGGGAGGGAAAGAGACCCAGTACTTC
NA | TRBJ2-7 | TRBV20-1 | NA | CSAYPEQYF | TGCAGTGCTTATCCAGAGCAGTACTTC
once | TRBJ2-3 | TRBV5-5 | TRBD2 | CASSLVTSGNTDTQYF | TGTGCCAGCAGCTTGGTGACTAGCGGGAACACAGATACGCAGTATTTT
NA | TRBJ1-6 | TRBV2 | NA | CASSSTGSSYNSPLHF | TGTGCCAGCAGTAGCACAGGGAGCTCCTATAATTCACCCCTCCACTTT
NA | TRBJ2-7 | TRBV9 | TRBD1 | CASSASSVGRQGAYEQYF | TGTGCCAGCAGCGCCTCCTCGGTGGGGAGACAGGGGGCCTACGAGCAGTACTTC
NA | TRBJ1-3 | TRBV4-1 | NA | CASSQGSGTRFSGNTIYF | TGCGCCAGCAGCCAAGGGTCGGGGACACGCTTCTCTGGAAACACCATATATTTT
NA | TRBJ1-5 | TRBV6-1 | TRBD1 | CASSEVTGGEQPQHF | TGTGCCAGCAGTGAAGTCACAGGGGGCGAACAGCCCCAGCATTTT
NA | TRBJ2-7 | TRBV29-1 | NA | CSVKGSAGYEQYF | TGCAGCGTTAAGGGGTCGGCTGGCTACGAGCAGTACTTC
NA | TRBJ1-1 | TRBV6-5 | TRBD1 | CASSPRQGPNTEAFF | TGTGCCAGCAGCCCCAGACAGGGGCCAAACACTGAAGCTTTCTTT
NA | TRBJ1-2 | TRBV27 | TRBD1 | CASSTYQGAGYGYTF | TGTGCCAGCAGTACCTACCAGGGGGCAGGATATGGCTACACCTTC
once | TRBJ1-1 | TRBV11-3 | TRBD1 | CASSFGTANTEAFF | TGTGCCAGCAGCTTCGGGACAGCGAACACTGAAGCTTTCTTT
NA | TRBJ1-2 | TRBV11-2 | TRBD1 | CASSLVGQGLSYGYTF | TGTGCCAGCAGCTTAGTGGGACAGGGGTTGAGCTATGGCTACACCTTC
NA | TRBJ1-2 | TRBV21-1 | NA | CASTHLREGGGIYGYTF | TGTGCCTCAACGCACCTTAGGGAGGGCGGAGGGATCTATGGCTACACCTTC
NA | TRBJ2-1 | TRBV5-6 | NA | CASSLEHNEQFF | TGTGCCAGCAGCTTGGAGCACAATGAGCAGTTCTTC
NA | TRBJ2-7 | TRBV28 | NA | CASSLEGGGQHKASYEQYF | TGTGCCAGCAGTCTTGAGGGGGGGGGACAGCATAAGGCCTCCTACGAGCAGTACTTC
NA | TRBJ1-1 | TRBV27 | NA | CASRPGLVNTEAFF | TGTGCCAGCAGGCCGGGGCTCGTGAACACTGAAGCTTTCTTT
NA | TRBJ1-1 | TRBV28 | NA | CASSYPRGGNTEAFF | TGTGCCAGCAGTTACCCCCGAGGAGGGAACACTGAAGCTTTCTTT
NA | TRBJ2-6 | TRBV28 | NA | CASSLWLGFGANVLTF | TGTGCCAGCAGTTTATGGTTGGGGTTTGGGGCCAACGTCCTGACTTTC
NA | TRBJ1-5 | TRBV6-5 | NA | CASSYRQVDSNQPQHF | TGTGCCAGCAGTTACCGACAGGTAGATAGCAATCAGCCCCAGCATTTT
NA | TRBJ1-1 | TRBV18 | NA | CASSPSSVNTEAFF | TGTGCCAGCTCACCAAGTTCGGTTAACACTGAAGCTTTCTTT
NA | TRBJ1-6 | TRBV6-5 | NA | CASSPRTGHNSPLHF | TGTGCCAGCAGTCCACGGACGGGGCATAATTCACCCCTCCACTTT
NA | TRBJ2-1 | TRBV2 | NA | CASSDPGWNEQFF | TGTGCCAGCAGTGATCCGGGCTGGAATGAGCAGTTCTTC
NA | TRBJ1-1 | TRBV27 | NA | CASSSTKAEAFF | TGTGCCAGCAGTTCAACGAAGGCTGAAGCTTTCTTT
NA | TRBJ1-2 | TRBV2 | NA | CASRQGLYGYTF | TGTGCCAGCAGGCAGGGACTCTATGGCTACACCTTC
NA | TRBJ1-3 | TRBV28 | NA | CAVGGNTIYF | TGTGCAGTCGGTGGAAACACCATATATTTT
NA | TRBJ2-3 | TRBV19 | TRBD2 | CASSPRTSGNTDTQYF | TGTGCCAGTAGTCCCCGGACTAGCGGAAACACAGATACGCAGTATTTT
NA | TRBJ2-3 | TRBV30 | NA | CAWSVKGPDTQYF | TGTGCCTGGAGTGTGAAGGGCCCAGATACGCAGTATTTT
NA | TRBJ1-2 | TRBV2 | NA | CASSHPGALF | TGTGCCAGCAGTCACCCTGGGGCCCTCTTC
NA | TRBJ2-1 | TRBV5-4 | TRBD2 | CASSLGLAGVNEQFF | TGTGCCAGCAGCTTAGGGCTAGCGGGAGTGAATGAGCAGTTCTTC
NA | TRBJ2-7 | TRBV11-2 | TRBD2 | CASSPTAGAYEQYF | TGTGCCAGCAGCCCAACAGCGGGGGCCTACGAGCAGTACTTC
NA | TRBJ1-3 | TRBV7-2 | NA | CASSLVGKGSGNTIYF | TGTGCCAGCAGCTTAGTAGGAAAGGGGTCTGGAAACACCATATATTTT
NA | TRBJ1-6 | TRBV2 | TRBD1 | CASSADRDNSPLHF | TGTGCCAGCAGTGCCGACAGGGACAATTCACCCCTCCACTTT